One sample yielded the 21 T cell receptor beta chains listed below, sequenced in a study of T cells in Graves' hyperthyroidism and ophthalmopathy. It was RNA transcripts that yielded the amplified TCR beta CDR3 regions. The TCR CDR3 was amplified in a first-round RT-PCR using the HTBI primer set. TCRdb passed the multiplex PCR reads through MiXCR, listing each CDR3 protein once. The sample includes approximately 100,000 distinct CDR3 sequences, around 37% of them seen just once. Source material: peripheral blood or thyroid tissue (not recorded which). These receptors were collected from a woman aged 25 to 39 with Graves' hyperthyroidism.

V and J are TRBV7-3 and TRBJ2-7, with D unresolved. V was pared by 2 bases and J by 3 bases, with 11 bases between. This CDR3 has 14 residues. CDR1 and CDR2 (germline): SGHTA, FQGTGA. This chain's CDR3 is CASSLGATNYEQYF. The CDR3 DNA follows: TGTGCCAGCAGCTTAGGTGCTACCAACTACGAGCAGTACTTC.

Notes on this clonotype: The junction shows a germline mismatch at one end, possibly a read error. The V gene is TRBV9, the J gene TRBJ2-2; a possible D gene is TRBD2 (5 bases). Germline V CDR1 and CDR2: SGDLS, YYNGEE. The CDR3 runs to 12 residues. For the CDR3, the DNA is TGTGCCGGCAGCGGACGCACCGGGGAGCTGTTCTTT. Protein sequence: CAGSGRTGELFF.

This clonotype was recorded at least ten times. The chain recombines TRBV7-8 with TRBJ1-4; D is unresolved. In germline, CDR1 is SGHVS, CDR2 FQNEAQ. The V gene lost 5 bases and the J gene lost 0 bases, with 10 bases spanning the gap. This CDR3 has 15 residues. Here the CDR3 reads CASSQTVPTNEKLFF. In DNA, the CDR3 is TGTGCCAGCAGCCAGACGGTCCCAACTAATGAAAAACTGTTTTTT.

Concerning this clonotype: In this CDR3 the conserved last residue, phenylalanine or tryptophan, is missing, so a read error is likely. The V gene is TRBV7-9, the J gene TRBJ2-2; D is unresolved. The germline V gene encodes CDR1 SEHNR and CDR2 FQNEAQ (reference sequence). Trimming took 6 bases from V and 5 from J, leaving 13 bases between them. The CDR3 has 14 residues. CDR3 in amino acids: CASSSLSLTGELFS. CDR3 nucleotides: TGTGCCAGCAGTTCCCTTTCGCTAACCGGGGAGCTGTTTTCT.

The chain has TRBV9 and TRBJ1-5; D uncertain. The CDR3 has 15 amino acids. With 0 bases removed from V and 4 bases from J, the gap between germline ends came to 11 bases. Germline-derived CDR1 and CDR2 are SGDLS and YYNGEE. The DNA for the CDR3 is TGTGCCAGCAGCGTAGGGGCGAGACTAAATCAGCCCCAGCATTTT. This gives the protein CASSVGARLNQPQHF.

This clonotype was seen ten or more times. The CDR3: CASTMAGYANQPQHF. In nucleotides, the CDR3 is TGTGCCAGCACCATGGCAGGGTACGCCAATCAGCCCCAGCATTTT. The genes are TRBV28 and TRBJ1-5; D is perhaps TRBD1 (5 bases). In germline, CDR1 is MDHEN, CDR2 SYDVKM. This CDR3 region has 15 residues. V lost 7 bases and J 3 bases, leaving 16 bases between the germline ends.

The rearrangement links TRBV10-1 to TRBJ1-1, with 8 bases identical to TRBD1. J was trimmed by 13 bases and V by 5 bases; bases with no gene match: 12. Germline V gene sequence: CDR1 WNHNN, CDR2 SYGVQD (reference sequence). This CDR3 contains 13 residues. This CDR3 is CASSRDRSSLYFF. Written as DNA, the CDR3 is TGCGCCAGCAGTCGGGACAGGTCCTCCCTGTATTTCTTT.

Here the CDR3 DNA reads TGTGCCAGCAGTCCCCTGGTTGGACAGGGGACTGAAGCTTTCTTT. Protein product: CASSPLVGQGTEAFF. This rearrangement joins TRBV28 to TRBJ1-1; the match to TRBD1 covers 9 bases. Trimming took 5 bases from V and 5 from J; bases not matched to a gene: 9. The CDR3 runs to 15 residues. CDR1 and CDR2 from the germline V gene are MDHEN and SYDVKM.

The chain carries TRBV9 and TRBJ2-5; tentative D call: TRBD1 (6 bases). This CDR3 contains 13 residues. Deletions cut 0 bases from V and 5 bases from J, with 8 bases between. Germline-derived CDR1 and CDR2 are SGDLS and YYNGEE. The CDR3 here is CASSVGDTETQYF. CDR3 nucleotide sequence: TGTGCCAGCAGCGTAGGGGACACTGAGACCCAGTACTTC.

The J gene is TRBJ1-1, the V gene TRBV24-1; TRBD1 matches 10 bases. Germline values: CDR1 KGHDR, CDR2 SFDVKD. The CDR3 consists of 14 residues. Unmatched junction bases numbered 12, after V lost 10 bases and J lost 8 bases. For the CDR3, the DNA is TGTGCCACAGAGCCGGGACAGGGGAATCGCGAAGCTTTCTTT. Its translation: CATEPGQGNREAFF.

This clonotype came up many times. V usage is TRBV12-3 or TRBV12-4 and J usage is TRBJ2-7; D is uncertain. There are 13 residues in the CDR3. Trimming took 1 base from V and 0 from J, leaving 4 bases between them. The CDR3 region has the DNA TGTGCCAGCAGTTTAGTGGACTCCTACGAGCAGTACTTC. Its protein product is CASSLVDSYEQYF.

The rearrangement uses TRBV7-9 and TRBJ1-1, with TRBD1 matching over 7 bases. From germline, CDR1 is SEHNR and CDR2 FQNEAQ (reference sequence). CDR3 length: 16 amino acids. V lost 4 bases, J lost 2 bases, and 10 bases stayed unmatched. The CDR3 region is CASSSRTGVHNTEAFF. The CDR3 DNA reads TGTGCCAGCAGCTCTCGGACAGGAGTCCATAACACTGAAGCTTTCTTT.

The rearrangement uses TRBV30 and TRBJ1-1; D unresolved. Deletions cut 4 bases from V and 6 bases from J, with 12 bases between. The CDR3 runs to 12 residues. The germline V gene encodes CDR1 GTSNPN and CDR2 SVGIG (reference sequence). The CDR3 DNA follows: TGTGCCTGGAATGGGCAGTTCCCTGAAGCTTTCTTT. Residues: CAWNGQFPEAFF.

This clonotype was detected many times. This chain connects TRBV7-8 to TRBJ2-2; 13 nucleotides align to TRBD2. The CDR3 totals 18 residues. From germline, CDR1 is SGHVS and CDR2 FQNEAQ. After removal of 5 bases from V and 3 bases from J, the junction contained 9 bases not matched to a gene. CDR3 protein: CASSHLAGLAGDTGELFF. In DNA form, the CDR3 reads TGTGCCAGCAGCCATCTAGCCGGACTAGCGGGAGACACCGGGGAGCTGTTTTTT.

J is TRBJ2-3 and V is TRBV7-9, with 7 bases lining up with TRBD1. This CDR3 spans 16 amino acids. Germline V gives CDR1 SEHNR, CDR2 FQNEAQ (reference sequence). With V trimmed by 6 bases and J by 3 bases, 12 bases remained unmatched. The CDR3 DNA sequence: TGTGCCAGCAGTATACTGGGACAGAGTTTAACAGATACGCAGTATTTT. It specifies CASSILGQSLTDTQYF.

This chain links TRBV20-1 with TRBJ2-7, with TRBD2 identical over 9 bases. The CDR3 contains 13 residues. The germline gives CDR1 DFQATT, CDR2 SNEGSKA (reference sequence). J lost 3 bases, V lost 6 bases, and 6 bases had no gene match. The CDR3 coding sequence is TGCAGTGCCGGGACTAGCTCAGGCTACGAGCAGTACTTC. This gives the protein CSAGTSSGYEQYF.

This clonotype was seen repeatedly, ten times or more. V is TRBV7-9 and J is TRBJ2-5; TRBD2 agrees at 7 bases. J lost 2 bases, V lost 7 bases, and 10 bases had no gene match. The CDR3 is made up of 15 amino acids. Germline loops: CDR1 SEHNR, CDR2 FQNEAQ (reference sequence). This CDR3 reads CASTVSLADQETQYF. The CDR3 DNA reads TGTGCCAGCACCGTATCCCTAGCGGATCAAGAGACCCAGTACTTC.

This clonotype came up many times. CDR3 loop: CASSFSGEQYF. CDR3 nucleotide sequence: TGTGCCAGCAGTTTCTCTGGGGAGCAGTACTTC. This chain uses TRBV12-3 or TRBV12-4 with TRBJ2-7; D not resolved. This CDR3 contains 11 residues. Trimming pared 3 bases from V and 7 bases from J, leaving 7 bases between.

The table lists this clonotype with many counts. The chain combines TRBV10-3 with TRBJ1-5; TRBD1 aligns across 8 bases. The ends lost 7 bases at V and 6 bases at J; junction bases unmatched: 11. The CDR3 consists of 15 residues. CDR1 and CDR2 (germline): ENHRY, SYGVKD. The CDR3 DNA reads TGTGCCATCAAGGATGACAGGGGAATAAGTCAGCCCCAGCATTTT. It is translated as CAIKDDRGISQPQHF.

There are many counts of this clonotype. At one boundary the junction diverges from the germline segment, which might be a read error. The chain uses TRBV4-2 and TRBJ1-2; D is possibly TRBD1 (5 bases). CDR3 length equals 13 residues. Germline loops: CDR1 LGHNA, CDR2 YNFKEQ. The CDR3 DNA follows: TGTGCCAGCAGCCAACATTGGGGGTATGGCTGCACCTTC. Amino acids: CASSQHWGYGCTF.

On this clonotype: Relative to the germline gene, one junction end is altered; a read error may explain this. This chain connects TRBV10-1 to TRBJ1-3; D call uncertain. The CDR3 length is 15 residues. The germline V gene has CDR1 WNHNN and CDR2 SYGVQD (reference sequence). Here the CDR3 DNA reads TGCGCCAGCAGTGAGTCGTCCGGAACTGGAAACACCATATACTTT. Translating it yields CASSESSGTGNTIYF.